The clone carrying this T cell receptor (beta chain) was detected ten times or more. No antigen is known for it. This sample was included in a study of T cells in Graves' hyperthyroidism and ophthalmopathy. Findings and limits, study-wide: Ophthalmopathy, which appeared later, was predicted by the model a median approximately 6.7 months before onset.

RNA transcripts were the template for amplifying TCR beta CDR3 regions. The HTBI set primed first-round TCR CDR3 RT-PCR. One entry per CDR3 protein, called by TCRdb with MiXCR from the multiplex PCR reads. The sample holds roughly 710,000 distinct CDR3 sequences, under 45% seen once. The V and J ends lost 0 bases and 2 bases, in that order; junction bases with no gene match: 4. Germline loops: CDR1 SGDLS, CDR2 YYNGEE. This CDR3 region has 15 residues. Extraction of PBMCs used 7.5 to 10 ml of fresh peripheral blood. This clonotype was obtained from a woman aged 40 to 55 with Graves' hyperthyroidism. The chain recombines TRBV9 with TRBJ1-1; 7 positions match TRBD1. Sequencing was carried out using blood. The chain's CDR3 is CASSVVGTVNTEAFF. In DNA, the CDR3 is TGTGCCAGCAGCGTAGTAGGGACAGTCAACACTGAAGCTTTCTTT.